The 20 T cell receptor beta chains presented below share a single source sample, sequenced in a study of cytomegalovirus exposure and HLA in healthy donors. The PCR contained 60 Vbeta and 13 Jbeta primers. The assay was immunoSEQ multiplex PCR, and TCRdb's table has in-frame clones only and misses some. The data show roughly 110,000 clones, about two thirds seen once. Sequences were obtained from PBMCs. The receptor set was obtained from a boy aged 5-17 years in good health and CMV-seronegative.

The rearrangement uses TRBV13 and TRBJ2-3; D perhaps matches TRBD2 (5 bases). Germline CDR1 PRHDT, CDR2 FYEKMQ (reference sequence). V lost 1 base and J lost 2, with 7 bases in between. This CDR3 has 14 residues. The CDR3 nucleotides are TGTGCCAGCAGCTTAGTCCGGGACACAGATACGCAGTATTTT. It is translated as CASSLVRDTDTQYF.

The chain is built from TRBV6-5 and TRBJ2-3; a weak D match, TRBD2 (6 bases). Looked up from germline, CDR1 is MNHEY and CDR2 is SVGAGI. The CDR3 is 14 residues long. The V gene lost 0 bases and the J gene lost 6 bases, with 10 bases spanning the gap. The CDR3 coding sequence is TGTGCCAGCAGTTACTCGGAGGGAGTGGATACGCAGTATTTT. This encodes CASSYSEGVDTQYF.

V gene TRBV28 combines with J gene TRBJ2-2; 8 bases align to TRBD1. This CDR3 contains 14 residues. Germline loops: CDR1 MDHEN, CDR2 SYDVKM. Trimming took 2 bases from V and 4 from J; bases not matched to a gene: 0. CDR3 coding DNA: TGTGCCAGCAGTTTAACAGGGGGCACCGGGGAGCTGTTTTTT. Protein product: CASSLTGGTGELFF.

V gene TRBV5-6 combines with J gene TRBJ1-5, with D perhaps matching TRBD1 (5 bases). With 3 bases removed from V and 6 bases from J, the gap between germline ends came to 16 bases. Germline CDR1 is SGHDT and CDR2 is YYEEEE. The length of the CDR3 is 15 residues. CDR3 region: CASSSWSSGSQPQHF. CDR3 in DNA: TGTGCCAGCAGCTCGTGGAGTTCAGGGTCTCAGCCCCAGCATTTT.

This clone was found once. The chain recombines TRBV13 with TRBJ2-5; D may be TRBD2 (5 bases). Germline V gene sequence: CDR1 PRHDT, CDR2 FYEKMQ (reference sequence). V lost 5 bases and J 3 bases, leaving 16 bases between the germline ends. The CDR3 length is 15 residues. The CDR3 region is CASSQFRGSEETQYF. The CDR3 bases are TGTGCCAGCAGCCAATTTCGTGGGAGCGAAGAGACCCAGTACTTC.

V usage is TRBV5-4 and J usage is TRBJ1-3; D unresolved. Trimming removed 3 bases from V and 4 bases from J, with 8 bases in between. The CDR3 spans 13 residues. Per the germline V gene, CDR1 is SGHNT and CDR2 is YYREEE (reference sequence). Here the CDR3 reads CASSSRVGNTIYF. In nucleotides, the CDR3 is TGTGCCAGCAGCTCTCGGGTCGGAAACACCATATATTTT. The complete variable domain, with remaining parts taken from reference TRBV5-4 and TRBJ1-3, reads ETGVTQSPTHLIKTRGQQVTLRCSSQSGHNTVSWYQQALGQGPQFIFQYYREEENGRGNFPPRFSGLQFPNYSSELNVNALELDDSALYLCASSSRVGNTIYFGEGSWLTVV.

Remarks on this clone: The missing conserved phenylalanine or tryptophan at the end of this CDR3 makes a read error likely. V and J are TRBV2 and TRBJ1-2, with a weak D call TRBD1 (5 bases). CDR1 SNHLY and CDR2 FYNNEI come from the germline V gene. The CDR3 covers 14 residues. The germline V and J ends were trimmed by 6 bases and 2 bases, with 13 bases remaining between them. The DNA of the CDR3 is TGTGCCAGCAGGTCCGGGACTGAAAACTATGGCTACACCGTC. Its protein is CASRSGTENYGYTV.

The chain's CDR3 is CASIGRAMGELFF. For the CDR3, the DNA is TGTGCCAGCATTGGGAGGGCGATGGGGGAGCTGTTTTTT. This chain joins TRBV2 and TRBJ2-2; 7 bases map to TRBD2. Trimming at V came to 7 bases and at J to 8 bases, leaving 7 bases not matched to a gene. CDR1 is SNHLY, CDR2 FYNNEI, per germline. The CDR3 is 13 residues long.

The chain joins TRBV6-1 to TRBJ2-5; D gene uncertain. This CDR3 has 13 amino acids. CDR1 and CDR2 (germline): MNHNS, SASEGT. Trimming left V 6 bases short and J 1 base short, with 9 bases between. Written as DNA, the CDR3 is TGTGCCAGCAGGGTTATCAGCCAAGAGACCCAGTACTTC. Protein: CASRVISQETQYF.

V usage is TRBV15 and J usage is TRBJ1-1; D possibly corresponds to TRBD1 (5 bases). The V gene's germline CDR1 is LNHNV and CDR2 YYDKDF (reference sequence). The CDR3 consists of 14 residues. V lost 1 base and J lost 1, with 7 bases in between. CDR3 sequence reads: CATSRATGNTEAFF. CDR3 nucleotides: TGTGCCACCAGCAGAGCCACAGGGAACACTGAAGCTTTCTTT.

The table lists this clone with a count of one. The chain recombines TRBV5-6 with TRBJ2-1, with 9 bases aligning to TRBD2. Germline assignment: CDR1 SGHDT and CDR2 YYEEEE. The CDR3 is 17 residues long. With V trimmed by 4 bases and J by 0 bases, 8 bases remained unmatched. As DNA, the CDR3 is TGTGCCAGCAGCCTACGACTAGCGGCAAGCTCCTACAATGAGCAGTTCTTC. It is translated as CASSLRLAASSYNEQFF.

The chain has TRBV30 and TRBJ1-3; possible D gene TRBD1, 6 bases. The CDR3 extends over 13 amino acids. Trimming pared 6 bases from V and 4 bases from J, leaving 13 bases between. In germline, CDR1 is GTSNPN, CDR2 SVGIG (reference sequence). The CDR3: CACLPGAGNTIYF. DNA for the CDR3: TGTGCCTGTCTCCCAGGGGCCGGAAACACCATATATTTT.

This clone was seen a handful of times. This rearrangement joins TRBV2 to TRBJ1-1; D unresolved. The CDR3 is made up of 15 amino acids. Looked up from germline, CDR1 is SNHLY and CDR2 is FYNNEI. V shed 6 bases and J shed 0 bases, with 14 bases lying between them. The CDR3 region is CASSPRGQLNTEAFF. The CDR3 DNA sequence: TGTGCCAGCAGCCCTCGAGGGCAGTTGAACACTGAAGCTTTCTTT.

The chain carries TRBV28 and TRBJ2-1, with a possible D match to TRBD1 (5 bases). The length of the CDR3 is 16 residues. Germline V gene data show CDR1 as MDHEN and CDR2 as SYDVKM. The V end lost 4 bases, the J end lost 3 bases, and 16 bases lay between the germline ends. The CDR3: CASSSRDNPFYNEQFF. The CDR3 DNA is TGTGCCAGCAGTTCCAGGGATAACCCTTTCTACAATGAGCAGTTCTTC.

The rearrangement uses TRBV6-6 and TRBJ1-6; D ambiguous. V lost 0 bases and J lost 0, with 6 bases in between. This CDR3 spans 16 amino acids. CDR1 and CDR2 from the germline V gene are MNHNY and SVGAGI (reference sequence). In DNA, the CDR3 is TGTGCCAGCAGTTACTCGTCGAGCTCCTATAATTCACCCCTCCACTTT. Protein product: CASSYSSSSYNSPLHF.

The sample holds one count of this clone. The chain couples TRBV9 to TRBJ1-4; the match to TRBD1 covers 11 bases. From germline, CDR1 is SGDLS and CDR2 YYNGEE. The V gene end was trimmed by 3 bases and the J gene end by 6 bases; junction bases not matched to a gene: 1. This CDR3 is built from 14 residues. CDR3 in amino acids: CASSGTGGDEKLFF. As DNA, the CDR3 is TGTGCCAGCAGCGGGACAGGGGGCGATGAAAAACTGTTTTTT.

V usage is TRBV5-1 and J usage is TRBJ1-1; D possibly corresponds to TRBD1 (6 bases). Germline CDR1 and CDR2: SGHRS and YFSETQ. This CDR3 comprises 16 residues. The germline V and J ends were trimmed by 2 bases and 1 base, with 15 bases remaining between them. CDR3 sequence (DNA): TGCGCCAGCAGCTTTACGGGGGGCTCAAAGAACACTGAAGCTTTCTTT. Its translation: CASSFTGGSKNTEAFF.

The CDR3 protein is CAWIPSDSYYGYTF. In DNA, the CDR3 is TGTGCCTGGATCCCCTCAGACAGCTACTATGGCTACACCTTC. The chain joins TRBV30 to TRBJ1-2; the D gene is possibly TRBD1 (5 bases). This CDR3 is built from 14 residues. In germline, CDR1 is GTSNPN, CDR2 SVGIG (reference sequence). V lost 4 bases and J 3 bases, leaving 15 bases between the germline ends.

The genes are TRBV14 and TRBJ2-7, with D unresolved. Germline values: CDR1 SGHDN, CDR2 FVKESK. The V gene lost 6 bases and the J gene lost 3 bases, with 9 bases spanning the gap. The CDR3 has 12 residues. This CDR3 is CASSRDFYEQYF. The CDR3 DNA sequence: TGTGCCAGCAGTCGAGATTTCTACGAGCAGTACTTC.

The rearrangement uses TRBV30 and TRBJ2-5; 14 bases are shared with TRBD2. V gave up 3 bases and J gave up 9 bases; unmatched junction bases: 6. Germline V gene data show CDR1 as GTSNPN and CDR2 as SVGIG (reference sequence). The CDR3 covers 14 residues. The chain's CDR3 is CAWRQTGLAGAQYF. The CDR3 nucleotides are TGTGCCTGGAGACAAACGGGACTAGCGGGAGCCCAGTACTTC.